These T cell receptor beta chains were read from a single sample in a study of T cell changes during pregnancy in multiple sclerosis. Assay: immunoSEQ multiplex PCR; the TCRdb copy retains only in-frame clones and omits some. In the table there are around 20,000 clones, roughly nine tenths of which are singletons. The specimen comprised CD8+ T cells from peripheral blood mononuclear cells, sampled in the second trimester of pregnancy. The receptor source for this set is a female donor in good health, enrolled as a control in a pregnancy study. The CDR3 runs from the conserved cysteine through the conserved F or W. A D gene is named only where the DNA matches it firmly. The size of a clone is reported for some rows only, either as once, few or many, or as a class for expanded clones.

v_call	clone_size	d_call	j_call	cdr3_aa	cdr3_nt
TRBV28	.	.	TRBJ2-2	CASSLLNTGELFF	TGTGCCAGCAGTCTCCTGAACACCGGGGAGCTGTTTTTT
TRBV9	few	.	TRBJ2-1	CASSATSRQQFF	TGTGCCAGCAGCGCCACTAGCCGCCAGCAGTTCTTC
TRBV7-9	.	TRBD2	TRBJ2-5	CASSSPGTKKRETQYF	TGTGCCAGCAGCTCCCCCGGGACTAAAAAACGCGAGACCCAGTACTTC
TRBV6-4	.	.	TRBJ2-1	CASSDSEKDEQFF	TGTGCCAGCAGTGACTCAGAGAAAGATGAGCAGTTCTTC
TRBV20-1	.	.	TRBJ2-1	CSANWNEQFF	TGCAGTGCCAACTGGAATGAGCAGTTCTTC
TRBV28	.	.	TRBJ1-2	CASSLPNRDGGYTF	TGTGCCAGCAGTCTACCTAACAGGGATGGGGGCTACACCTTC
TRBV5-1	.	TRBD1	TRBJ1-5	CASSLSGTGGQPQHF	TGCGCCAGCAGCTTATCAGGGACAGGAGGCCAGCCCCAGCATTTT
TRBV7-2	once	TRBD2	TRBJ2-7	CASSPREGGTYEQYF	TGTGCCAGCAGCCCCCGGGAGGGAGGGACCTACGAGCAGTACTTC
TRBV7-9	once	TRBD1	TRBJ2-1	CASSLGGTGLNEQFF	TGTGCCAGCAGCTTAGGCGGGACAGGGTTAAATGAGCAGTTCTTC
TRBV7-9	.	.	TRBJ2-7	CASSASEASFNEQYF	TGTGCCAGCAGCGCCTCGGAGGCTAGTTTCAACGAGCAGTACTTC
TRBV30	.	.	TRBJ2-5	CAWSWVGGAQETQYF	TGTGCCTGGAGTTGGGTGGGCGGGGCCCAAGAGACCCAGTACTTC
TRBV11-2	.	.	TRBJ2-7	CASSLVLARHEQYF	TGTGCCAGCAGCTTAGTCTTAGCCCGCCACGAGCAGTACTTC
TRBV6-1	.	.	TRBJ2-3	CASSDGGGSTDTQYF	TGTGCCAGCAGTGACGGGGGTGGAAGCACAGATACGCAGTATTTT
TRBV19	.	.	TRBJ2-1	CASSIGLNNEQFF	TGTGCCAGTAGTATCGGGTTGAACAATGAGCAGTTCTTC
TRBV6-5	.	.	TRBJ1-2	CASSTRPTGKGYTF	TGTGCCAGCTCTACTCGGCCTACGGGGAAAGGCTACACCTTC
TRBV5-4	.	TRBD1	TRBJ1-1	CASLTGGSMNTEAFF	TGTGCCAGCCTGACAGGGGGCTCGATGAACACTGAAGCTTTCTTT
TRBV5-3	.	.	TRBJ2-1	CARSFKRNEQFF	TGTGCCAGAAGCTTTAAGAGGAATGAGCAGTTCTTC
TRBV5-1	.	.	TRBJ2-7	CASRDSDYEQYF	TGCGCCAGCAGGGACAGCGACTACGAGCAGTACTTC
TRBV7-9	.	.	TRBJ2-2	CASSSTANTGELFF	TGTGCCAGCAGCTCTACAGCGAACACCGGGGAGCTGTTTTTT
TRBV7-2	.	TRBD1	TRBJ2-3	CASSSASGTVTDTQYF	TGTGCCAGCAGCTCGGCCTCGGGGACAGTAACAGATACGCAGTATTTT
TRBV23-1	.	.	TRBJ2-2	CASSQWRPEKTGELFF	TGCGCCAGCAGTCAATGGAGGCCGGAGAAGACCGGGGAGCTGTTTTTT
TRBV6-4	.	TRBD2	TRBJ2-3	CASSDLAGGTDTQYF	TGTGCCAGCAGCGACCTAGCGGGAGGCACAGATACGCAGTATTTT
TRBV19	.	.	TRBJ1-1	CASSMAIQQGLEGAFF	TGTGCCAGTAGTATGGCTATCCAACAGGGTCTCGAAGGCGCTTTCTTT
TRBV13	.	.	TRBJ1-4	CASSAWAHNEKLFF	TGTGCCAGCAGCGCCTGGGCCCACAATGAAAAACTGTTTTTT
TRBV7-2	.	TRBD1	TRBJ1-4	CASRFRDSTNEKLFF	TGTGCCAGCAGATTCCGGGACAGTACTAATGAAAAACTGTTTTTT
TRBV9	.	TRBD2	TRBJ2-7	CASGPPAGGDEQYF	TGTGCCAGCGGCCCTCCGGCGGGGGGGGACGAGCAGTACTTC
TRBV29-1	.	TRBD2	TRBJ2-7	CSVEGLAGVRSYEQYF	TGCAGCGTTGAAGGACTAGCGGGAGTCCGCTCCTACGAGCAGTACTTC
TRBV19	.	.	TRBJ1-1	CASSPIQGMDTEAFF	TGTGCCAGTAGTCCTATTCAGGGGATGGACACTGAAGCTTTCTTT